A selection of T cell receptor beta chains follows, all from one sample in a study of post-analysis software for immune sequencing data. TCRdb redid the calling of the PCR reads with MiXCR, one entry per CDR3 protein. The sample lists 150,000 or so distinct CDR3 sequences; around 36% were seen once. The sample consisted of blood, taken after autologous hematopoietic stem cell transplantation. The receptors come from a girl between 5 and 17 years old with multiple sclerosis. The CDR3 runs from the conserved cysteine through the conserved F or W.

V	CDR3
TRBV20-1	CSAPPGATGAETQYF
TRBV29-1	CSVVEPLAAEYNEQFF
TRBV7-2	CASSLGQEGYGYTF
TRBV6-6	CASSYGAGFMNTEAFF
TRBV29-1	CSVAEGDTQYF
TRBV5-5	CASSLGGGPTDAQYF
TRBV6-4	CTSTALAGEVNEQFF
TRBV7-2	CASSLRPPGGNSPLHF
TRBV5-1	CASSLTGTGHYGYTF
TRBV28	CASSPEAGRAEAFF
TRBV20-1	CSARVGVSNQPQHF
TRBV13	CASSPGANRDSNTDTQYF
TRBV2	CASSELQGLTSYEQYF
TRBV27	CASSVSSSYNEQFF
TRBV2	CASSSRTGIAEAFF
TRBV20-1	CSARDAPGVSYEQYF
TRBV10-3	CATGTRTQETQYF
TRBV6-1	CASNSPGRASEQYF
TRBV27	CASSLSGRIDEQFF
TRBV13	CACSLVNQETQYF
TRBV4-1	CASSQDPEGHTEAFF
TRBV5-1	CASSLIGTGNEQFF
TRBV7-2	CASSPRSRPPGELFF
TRBV6-1	CASSSDFTDTQYF
TRBV6-2/TRBV6-3	CASRTTSDSRNTEAFF
TRBV28	CASSQFGGQPQHF
TRBV20-1	CSAQGGPQPYEQYF
TRBV5-1	CASSSKLGNPYEQYF